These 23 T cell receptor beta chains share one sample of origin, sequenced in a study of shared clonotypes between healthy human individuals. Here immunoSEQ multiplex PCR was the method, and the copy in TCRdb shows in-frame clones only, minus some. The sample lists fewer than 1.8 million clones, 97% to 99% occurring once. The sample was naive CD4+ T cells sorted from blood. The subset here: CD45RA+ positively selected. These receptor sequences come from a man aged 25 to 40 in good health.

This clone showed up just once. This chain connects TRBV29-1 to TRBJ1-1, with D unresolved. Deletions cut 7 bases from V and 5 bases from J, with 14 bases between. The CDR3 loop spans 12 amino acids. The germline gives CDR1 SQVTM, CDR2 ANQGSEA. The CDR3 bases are TGCAGCGCGAGGGCAACAAGGACTGAAGCTTTCTTT. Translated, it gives CSARATRTEAFF.

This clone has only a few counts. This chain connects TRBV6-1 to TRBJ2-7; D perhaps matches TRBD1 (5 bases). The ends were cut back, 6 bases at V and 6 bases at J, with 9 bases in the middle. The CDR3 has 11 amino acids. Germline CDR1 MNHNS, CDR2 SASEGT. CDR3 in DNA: TGTGCCAGCAGGCAGGGAACCGAGCAGTACTTC. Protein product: CASRQGTEQYF.

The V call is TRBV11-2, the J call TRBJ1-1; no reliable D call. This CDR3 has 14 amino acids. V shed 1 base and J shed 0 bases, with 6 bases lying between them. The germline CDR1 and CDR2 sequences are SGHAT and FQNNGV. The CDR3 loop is CASSLVQMNTEAFF. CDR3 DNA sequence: TGTGCCAGCAGCTTAGTTCAGATGAACACTGAAGCTTTCTTT.

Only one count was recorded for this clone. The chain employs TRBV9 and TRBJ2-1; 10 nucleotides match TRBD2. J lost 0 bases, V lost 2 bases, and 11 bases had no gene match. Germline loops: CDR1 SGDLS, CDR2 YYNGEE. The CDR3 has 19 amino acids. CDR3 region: CASSVGPGLASSSYNEQFF. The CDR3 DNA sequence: TGTGCCAGCAGCGTCGGACCGGGACTAGCGTCGAGCTCCTACAATGAGCAGTTCTTC.

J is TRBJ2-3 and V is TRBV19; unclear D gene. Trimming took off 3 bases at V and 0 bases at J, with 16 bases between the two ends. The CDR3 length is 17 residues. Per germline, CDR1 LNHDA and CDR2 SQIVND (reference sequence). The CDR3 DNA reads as TGTGCCAGTAGTATTCTAGGGTCCCTCACTAGCACAGATACGCAGTATTTT. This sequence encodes CASSILGSLTSTDTQYF.

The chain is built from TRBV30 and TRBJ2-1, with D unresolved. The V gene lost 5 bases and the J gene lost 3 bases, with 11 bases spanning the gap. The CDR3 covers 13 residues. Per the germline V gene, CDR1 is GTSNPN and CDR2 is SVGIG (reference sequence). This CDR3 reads CAWDVAFYNEQFF. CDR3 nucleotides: TGTGCCTGGGATGTGGCGTTCTACAATGAGCAGTTCTTC.

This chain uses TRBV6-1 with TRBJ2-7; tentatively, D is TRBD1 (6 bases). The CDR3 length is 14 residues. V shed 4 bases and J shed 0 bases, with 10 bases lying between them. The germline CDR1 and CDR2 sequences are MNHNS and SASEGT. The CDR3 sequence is CASSGGGSSYEQYF. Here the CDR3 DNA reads TGTGCCAGCAGTGGAGGGGGAAGCTCCTACGAGCAGTACTTC.

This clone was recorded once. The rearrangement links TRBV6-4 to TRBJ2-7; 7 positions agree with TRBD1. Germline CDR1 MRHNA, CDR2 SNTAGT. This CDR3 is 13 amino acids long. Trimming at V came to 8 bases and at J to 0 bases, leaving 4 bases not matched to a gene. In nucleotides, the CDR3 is TGTGCCAGCGTCGGGACAGCCTCCTACGAGCAGTACTTC. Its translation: CASVGTASYEQYF.

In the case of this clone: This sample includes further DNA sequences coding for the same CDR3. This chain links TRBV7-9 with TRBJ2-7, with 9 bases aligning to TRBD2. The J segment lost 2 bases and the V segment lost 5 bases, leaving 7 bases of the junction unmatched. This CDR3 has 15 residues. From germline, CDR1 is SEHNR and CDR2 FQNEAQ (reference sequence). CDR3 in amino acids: CASSLRLAETYEQYF. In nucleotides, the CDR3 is TGTGCCAGCAGCCTGCGACTAGCGGAGACCTACGAGCAGTACTTC. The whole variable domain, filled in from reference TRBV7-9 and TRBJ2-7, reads DTGVSQNPRHKITKRGQNVTFRCDPISEHNRLYWYRQTLGQGPEFLTYFQNEAQLEKSRLLSDRFSAERPKGSFSTLEIQRTEQGDSAMYLCASSLRLAETYEQYFGPGTRLTVT.

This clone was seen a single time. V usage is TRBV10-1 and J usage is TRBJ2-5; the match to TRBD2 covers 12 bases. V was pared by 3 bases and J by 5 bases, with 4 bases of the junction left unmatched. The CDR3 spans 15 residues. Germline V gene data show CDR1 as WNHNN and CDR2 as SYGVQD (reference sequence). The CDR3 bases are TGCGCCAGCAGTGAAGGACTAGCGGGGCCCGAGACCCAGTACTTC. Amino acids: CASSEGLAGPETQYF.

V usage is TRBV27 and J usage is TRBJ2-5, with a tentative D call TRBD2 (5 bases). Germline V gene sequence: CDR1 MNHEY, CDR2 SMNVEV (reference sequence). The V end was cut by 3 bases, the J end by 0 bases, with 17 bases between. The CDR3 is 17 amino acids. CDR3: CASSFRARGADQETQYF. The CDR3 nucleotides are TGTGCCAGCAGTTTCCGAGCCCGGGGAGCGGACCAAGAGACCCAGTACTTC.

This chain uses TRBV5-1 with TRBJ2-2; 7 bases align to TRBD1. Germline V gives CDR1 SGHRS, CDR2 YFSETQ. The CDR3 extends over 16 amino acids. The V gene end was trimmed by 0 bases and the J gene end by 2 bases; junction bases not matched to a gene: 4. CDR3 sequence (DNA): TGCGCCAGCAGCTTGGACGACAGGGTCAACACCGGGGAGCTGTTTTTT. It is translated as CASSLDDRVNTGELFF.

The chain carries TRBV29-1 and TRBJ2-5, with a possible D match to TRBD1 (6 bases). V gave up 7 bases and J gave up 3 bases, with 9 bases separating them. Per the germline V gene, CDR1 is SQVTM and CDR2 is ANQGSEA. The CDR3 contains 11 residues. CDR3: CSGGQKETQYF. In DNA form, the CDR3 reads TGCAGCGGCGGACAGAAAGAGACCCAGTACTTC.

This CDR3 is CASSVLSGLAAYEQYF. In DNA, the CDR3 is TGTGCCAGCAGTGTGCTTTCGGGACTAGCGGCCTACGAGCAGTACTTC. The V gene is TRBV2, the J gene TRBJ2-7, with TRBD2 matching over 11 bases. V dropped 4 bases and J dropped 2; count of bases not matched to a gene: 7. Germline CDR1 reads SNHLY; CDR2 reads FYNNEI. The CDR3 is 16 residues long. Together with reference TRBV2 and TRBJ2-7, the CDR3 gives the full variable domain: EPEVTQTPSHQVTQMGQEVILRCVPISNHLYFYWYRQILGQKVEFLVSFYNNEISEKSEIFDDQFSVERPDGSNFTLKIRSTKLEDSAMYFCASSVLSGLAAYEQYFGPGTRLTVT.

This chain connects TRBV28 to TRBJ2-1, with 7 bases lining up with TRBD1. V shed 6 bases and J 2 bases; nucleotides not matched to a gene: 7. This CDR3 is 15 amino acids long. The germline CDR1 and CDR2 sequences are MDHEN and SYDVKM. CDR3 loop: CASRETGPTYNEQFF. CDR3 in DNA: TGTGCCAGCAGGGAGACAGGGCCAACCTACAATGAGCAGTTCTTC.

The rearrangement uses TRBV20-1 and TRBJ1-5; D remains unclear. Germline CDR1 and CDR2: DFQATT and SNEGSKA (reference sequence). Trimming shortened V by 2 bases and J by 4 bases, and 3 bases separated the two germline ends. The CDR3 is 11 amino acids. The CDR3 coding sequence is TGCAGTGCTAGACTTAATCAGCCCCAGCATTTT. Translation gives CSARLNQPQHF.

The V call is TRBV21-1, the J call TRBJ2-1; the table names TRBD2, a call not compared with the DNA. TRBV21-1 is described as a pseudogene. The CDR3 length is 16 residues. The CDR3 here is CASSLLGLLSYNEQFF. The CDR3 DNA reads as TGTGCCAGCAGCTTACTAGGACTTCTCTCCTACAATGAGCAGTTCTTC.

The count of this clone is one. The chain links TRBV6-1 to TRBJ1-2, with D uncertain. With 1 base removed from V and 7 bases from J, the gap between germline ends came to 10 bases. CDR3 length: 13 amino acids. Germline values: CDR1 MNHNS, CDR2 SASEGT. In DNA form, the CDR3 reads TGTGCCAGCAGTGAAGGCTCCCGACTTGGCTACACCTTC. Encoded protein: CASSEGSRLGYTF.

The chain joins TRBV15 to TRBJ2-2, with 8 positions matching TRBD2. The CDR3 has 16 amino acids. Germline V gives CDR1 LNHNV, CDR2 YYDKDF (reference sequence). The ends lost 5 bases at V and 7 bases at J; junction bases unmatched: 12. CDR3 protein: CATSETVWSGSGELFF. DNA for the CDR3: TGTGCCACCAGCGAAACGGTCTGGAGCGGGAGCGGGGAGCTGTTTTTT. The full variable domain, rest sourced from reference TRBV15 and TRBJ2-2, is DAMVIQNPRYQVTQFGKPVTLSCSQTLNHNVMYWYQQKSSQAPKLLFHYYDKDFNNEADTPDNFQSRRPNTSFCFLDIRSPGLGDTAMYLCATSETVWSGSGELFFGEGSRLTVL.

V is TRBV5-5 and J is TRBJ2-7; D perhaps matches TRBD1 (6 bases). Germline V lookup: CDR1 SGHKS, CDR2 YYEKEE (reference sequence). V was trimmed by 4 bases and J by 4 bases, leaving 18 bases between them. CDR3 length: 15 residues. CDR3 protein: CASSLQGLDQYEQYF. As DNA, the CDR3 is TGTGCCAGCAGCCTCCAGGGGCTAGACCAGTACGAGCAGTACTTC.

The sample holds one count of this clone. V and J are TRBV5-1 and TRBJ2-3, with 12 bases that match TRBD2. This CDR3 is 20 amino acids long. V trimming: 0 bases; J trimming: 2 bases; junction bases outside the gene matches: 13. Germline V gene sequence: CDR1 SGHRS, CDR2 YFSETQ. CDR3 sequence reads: CASSLGVFLAGGYFTDTQYF. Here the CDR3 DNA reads TGCGCCAGCAGCTTGGGCGTTTTTCTAGCGGGAGGGTATTTCACAGATACGCAGTATTTT.

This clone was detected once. Written as DNA, the CDR3 is TGTGCCAGCAGCGCGATTAGCTGGGACCCTTACGAGCAGTACTTC. Protein: CASSAISWDPYEQYF. The chain couples TRBV11-2 to TRBJ2-7; possibly TRBD1 or TRBD2 for D (5 bases each). The ends were cut back, 5 bases at V and 4 bases at J, with 18 bases in the middle. Per the germline V gene, CDR1 is SGHAT and CDR2 is FQNNGV. The CDR3 runs to 15 residues.

Here the CDR3 DNA reads TGTGCCAGCAGTTTGGTCGCCAGGAGCTACGAGCAGTACTTC. The encoded protein is CASSLVARSYEQYF. The chain carries TRBV6-5 and TRBJ2-7; D not certain. Deletions cut 4 bases from V and 3 bases from J, with 13 bases between. CDR1 MNHEY and CDR2 SVGAGI come from the germline V gene. This CDR3 has 14 residues.